Each of the 19 T cell receptor beta chains below was sequenced from the same sample in a study of blood T cell repertoires in COVID-19. Here immunoSEQ multiplex PCR was the method, and the copy in TCRdb shows in-frame clones only, minus some. The table lists fewer than 120,000 clones, about 80% of them singletons. The specimen sequenced was peripheral blood. Receptors were obtained from a woman aged 80 or over with active or convalescent COVID-19.

V gene TRBV3-1 (or the pseudogene TRBV3-2) combines with J gene TRBJ2-1; 8 bases are shared with TRBD2. The CDR3 runs 14 residues. The ends lost 5 bases at V and 4 bases at J; junction bases unmatched: 4. Germline V gene sequence: CDR1 LGHDT, CDR2 YNNKEL (reference sequence). The CDR3 sequence is CASSISGKYNEQFF. CDR3 sequence (DNA): TGTGCCAGCAGCATTAGCGGGAAGTACAATGAGCAGTTCTTC.

A single count supports this clone. This chain connects TRBV30 to TRBJ1-1, with D possibly being TRBD1 (6 bases). V lost 0 bases, J lost 3 bases, and 20 bases lay in between. CDR3 size: 17 residues. From germline, CDR1 is GTSNPN and CDR2 SVGIG (reference sequence). CDR3 bases: TGTGCCTGGAGTGTGGGGGAATTTTGGGGGCGGGACACTGAAGCTTTCTTT. This translates into CAWSVGEFWGRDTEAFF.

V is TRBV5-1 and J is TRBJ2-4; no clear D gene. The germline gives CDR1 SGHRS, CDR2 YFSETQ. This CDR3 region has 14 residues. V was cut by 5 bases and J by 0 bases, with 9 bases left in between. The CDR3 sequence: CASSASVAKNIQYF. DNA for the CDR3: TGCGCCAGCAGTGCGAGCGTAGCCAAAAACATTCAGTACTTC.

The genes are TRBV5-6 and TRBJ1-5; 7 nucleotides line up with TRBD1. The CDR3 is 14 residues long. Germline V gene lookup returns CDR1 SGHDT and CDR2 YYEEEE. The junction had 4 bases not matched to a gene; V was cut back by 4 bases and J by 3 bases. CDR3 in DNA: TGTGCCAGCAGCACGGGACAGACCAATCAGCCCCAGCATTTT. Its translation is CASSTGQTNQPQHF.

The V and J genes are TRBV5-4 and TRBJ2-7, with 10 nucleotides matching TRBD1. Germline V lookup: CDR1 SGHNT, CDR2 YYREEE (reference sequence). This CDR3 region has 15 residues. Unmatched junction bases numbered 8, after V lost 5 bases and J lost 3 bases. CDR3 DNA: TGTGCCAGCAGGTCCGCGACAGGGGGCCTCTACGAGCAGTACTTC. Translation gives CASRSATGGLYEQYF.

J is TRBJ2-3 and V is TRBV13, with D maybe TRBD1 (5 bases). Germline CDR1 is PRHDT and CDR2 is FYEKMQ (reference sequence). The CDR3 covers 11 residues. The V end lost 5 bases, the J end lost 10 bases, and 10 bases lay between the germline ends. Here the CDR3 reads CASSQGSPQYF. CDR3 in DNA: TGTGCCAGCAGCCAGGGATCTCCGCAGTATTTT.

This sequence joins TRBV7-9 and TRBJ2-1; 7 bases fit TRBD1. Germline lookup yields CDR1 SEHNR and CDR2 FQNEAQ (reference sequence). The V segment lost 5 bases and the J segment 6 bases; nucleotides outside the gene matches: 7. The CDR3 extends over 14 amino acids. The CDR3 region has the DNA TGTGCCAGCAGCCCCAAACAGGGGCCCAATGAGCAGTTCTTC. It is translated as CASSPKQGPNEQFF.

The V gene is TRBV7-2, the J gene TRBJ1-1; possible D gene TRBD1, 5 bases. V lost 1 base and J lost 0, with 6 bases in between. In germline, CDR1 is SGHTA, CDR2 FQGNSA. This CDR3 region has 14 residues. The CDR3 nucleotides read TGTGCCAGCAGCTTAGGGGGCTTGAACACTGAAGCTTTCTTT. Its protein is CASSLGGLNTEAFF.

The sample holds a few counts of this clone. The chain joins TRBV6-5 to TRBJ2-2, with 9 bases identical to TRBD2. The CDR3 is 14 residues long. Germline values: CDR1 MNHEY, CDR2 SVGAGI. The V gene end was trimmed by 8 bases and the J gene end by 6 bases; junction bases not matched to a gene: 7. The CDR3 reads CASRRSGSSGELFF. The CDR3 bases are TGTGCCAGCCGGCGTAGCGGGAGTTCCGGGGAGCTGTTTTTT.

V and J are TRBV12-3 or TRBV12-4 and TRBJ1-3; D gene uncertain. The CDR3 has 11 amino acids. Trimming took 6 bases from V and 8 from J, leaving 8 bases between them. Here the CDR3 DNA reads TGTGCCAGCAGCTTCGTCTACACCATATATTTT. Its translation: CASSFVYTIYF.

The V gene is TRBV6-2 or TRBV6-3, the J gene TRBJ2-1, with 10 nucleotides matching TRBD1. The CDR3 consists of 14 residues. With V trimmed by 6 bases and J by 9 bases, 8 bases remained unmatched. Germline CDR1 MNHEY, CDR2 SVGEGT. The CDR3: CASSPGTGVVEQFF. The CDR3 nucleotides read TGTGCCAGCAGCCCGGGGACAGGGGTAGTTGAGCAGTTCTTC.

The rearrangement uses TRBV19 and TRBJ2-7, with D maybe TRBD1 (7 bases). Germline assignment: CDR1 LNHDA and CDR2 SQIVND (reference sequence). V gave up 6 bases and J gave up 1 base, with 10 bases separating them. CDR3 length: 13 residues. The CDR3 loop reads CASSRGRSYEQYF. The CDR3 nucleotides are TGTGCCAGTAGCAGGGGGAGGTCCTACGAGCAGTACTTC.

This sequence joins TRBV18 and TRBJ2-1; 8 nucleotides line up with TRBD1. Germline V gives CDR1 KGHSH, CDR2 LQKENI. Unmatched junction bases numbered 6, after V lost 3 bases and J lost 5 bases. CDR3 size: 15 residues. CDR3 DNA sequence: TGTGCCAGCTCACCGATCGGACAGGGCCACAATGAGCAGTTCTTC. Its protein is CASSPIGQGHNEQFF.

This rearrangement joins TRBV10-3 to TRBJ1-3, with 7 bases that match TRBD1. This CDR3 spans 15 amino acids. The germline V gene has CDR1 ENHRY and CDR2 SYGVKD. V lost 3 bases, J lost 1 base, and 3 bases stayed unmatched. CDR3 region: CAISDWTGSGNTIYF. The CDR3 nucleotides read TGTGCCATCAGTGATTGGACAGGATCTGGAAACACCATATATTTT.

This clone was seen a few times. The rearrangement links TRBV5-1 to TRBJ1-2; 7 nucleotides agree with TRBD1. V was clipped by 4 bases and J by 2 bases; unmatched bases: 8. The CDR3 consists of 15 residues. The germline V gene encodes CDR1 SGHRS and CDR2 YFSETQ. Written as DNA, the CDR3 is TGCGCCAGCAGCCGACAGGGTTTAGAGAACTATGGCTACACCTTC. Translating it yields CASSRQGLENYGYTF.

The chain links TRBV27 to TRBJ1-1; 9 bases fit TRBD1. From germline, CDR1 is MNHEY and CDR2 SMNVEV (reference sequence). CDR3 length: 16 amino acids. The V gene end was trimmed by 3 bases and the J gene end by 5 bases; junction bases not matched to a gene: 10. The CDR3 DNA reads as TGTGCCAGCAGTTTCGCGAACAGGGGGCCCGGAACTGAAGCTTTCTTT. Translated, it gives CASSFANRGPGTEAFF.

This clone was counted a few times. V is TRBV29-1 and J is TRBJ2-7; 7 bases agree with TRBD1. This CDR3 spans 11 amino acids. CDR1 and CDR2 (germline): SQVTM, ANQGSEA. Trimming removed 4 bases from V and 6 bases from J; junction bases left unmatched: 3. CDR3 amino acids: CSVGQGGEQYF. The CDR3 DNA reads as TGCAGCGTTGGACAGGGCGGCGAGCAGTACTTC.

The rearrangement joins TRBV2 to TRBJ2-1; TRBD2 matches 9 bases. After removal of 4 bases from V and 2 bases from J, the junction contained 0 bases not matched to a gene. The CDR3 is 14 residues long. The germline CDR1 and CDR2 sequences are SNHLY and FYNNEI. CDR3 protein: CASSGLAAYNEQFF. CDR3 in DNA: TGTGCCAGCAGTGGACTAGCGGCCTACAATGAGCAGTTCTTC.

The V and J genes are TRBV2 and TRBJ1-3, with D hard to call. V lost 8 bases and J lost 3, with 17 bases in between. Looked up from germline, CDR1 is SNHLY and CDR2 is FYNNEI. This CDR3 region has 15 residues. This chain's CDR3 is CASAVGLLIGNTIYF. CDR3 nucleotides: TGTGCCAGCGCGGTTGGACTTTTAATTGGAAACACCATATATTTT.